This T cell receptor beta chain originates from a study of shared clonotypes between healthy human individuals. CDR1 is MDHEN, CDR2 SYDVKM, per germline. The CDR3 loop spans 16 amino acids. J gave up 7 bases and V 6 bases, and 18 bases lay outside the gene matches. Turning to this clone: The antigen is not known.

Sequencing used immunoSEQ multiplex PCR; TCRdb keeps in-frame clones, though not all of them. Of under 600,000 clones listed, roughly 95% were seen once; the top ten hold 0.055% to 0.075%. Study-level findings and limits: A small donor pool kept down the genetic and exposure-history diversity that was represented. Non-shared clonotypes had lower generation probabilities than clonotypes shared by all four sorted-subset donors.

The chain uses TRBV28 and TRBJ2-7, with 7 bases fitting TRBD2. The specimen was naive CD4+ T cells sorted from blood. Subset defined: CD45RA+ positively selected. The origin of this receptor is a woman in her twenties or thirties in good health. CDR3 sequence (DNA): TGTGCCAGCAGCAAATCCAGCGGGGAGGGCCGAATAGAGCAGTACTTC. Its protein product is CASSKSSGEGRIEQYF.